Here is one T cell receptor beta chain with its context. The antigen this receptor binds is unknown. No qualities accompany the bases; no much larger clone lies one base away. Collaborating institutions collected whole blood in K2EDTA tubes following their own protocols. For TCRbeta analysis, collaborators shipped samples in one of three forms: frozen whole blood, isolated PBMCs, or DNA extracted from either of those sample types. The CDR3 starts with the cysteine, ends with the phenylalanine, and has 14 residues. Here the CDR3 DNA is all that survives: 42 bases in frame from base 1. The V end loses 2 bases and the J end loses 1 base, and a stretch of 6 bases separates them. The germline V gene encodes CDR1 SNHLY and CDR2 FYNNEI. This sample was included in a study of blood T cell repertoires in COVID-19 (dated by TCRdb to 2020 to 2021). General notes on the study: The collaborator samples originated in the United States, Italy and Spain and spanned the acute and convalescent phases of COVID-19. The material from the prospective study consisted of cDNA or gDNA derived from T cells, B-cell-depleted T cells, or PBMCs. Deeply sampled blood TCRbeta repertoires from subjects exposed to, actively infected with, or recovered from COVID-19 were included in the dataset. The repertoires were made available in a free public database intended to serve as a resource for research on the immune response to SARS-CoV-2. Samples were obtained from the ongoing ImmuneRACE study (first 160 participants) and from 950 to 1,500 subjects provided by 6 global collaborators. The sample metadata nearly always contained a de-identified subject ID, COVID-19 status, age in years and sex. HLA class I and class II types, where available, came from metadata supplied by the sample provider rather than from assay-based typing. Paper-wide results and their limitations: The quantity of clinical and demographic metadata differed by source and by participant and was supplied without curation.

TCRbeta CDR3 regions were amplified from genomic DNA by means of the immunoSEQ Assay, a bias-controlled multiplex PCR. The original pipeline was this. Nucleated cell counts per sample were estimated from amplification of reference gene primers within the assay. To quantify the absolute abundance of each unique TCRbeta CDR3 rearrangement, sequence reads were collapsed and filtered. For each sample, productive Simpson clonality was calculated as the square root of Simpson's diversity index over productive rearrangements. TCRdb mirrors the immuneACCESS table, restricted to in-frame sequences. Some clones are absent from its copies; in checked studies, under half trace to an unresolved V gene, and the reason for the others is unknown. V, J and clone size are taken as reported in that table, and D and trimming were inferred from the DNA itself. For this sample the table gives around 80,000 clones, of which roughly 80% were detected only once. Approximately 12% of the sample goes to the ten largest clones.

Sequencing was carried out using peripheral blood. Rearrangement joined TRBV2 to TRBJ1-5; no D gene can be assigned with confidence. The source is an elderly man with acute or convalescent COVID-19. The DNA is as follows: TGTGCCAGCAGTGAAACTCAAAGCAATCAGCCCCAGCATTTT. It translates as CASSETQSNQPQHF. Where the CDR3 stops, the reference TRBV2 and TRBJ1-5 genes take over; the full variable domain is EPEVTQTPSHQVTQMGQEVILRCVPISNHLYFYWYRQILGQKVEFLVSFYNNEISEKSEIFDDQFSVERPDGSNFTLKIRSTKLEDSAMYFCASSETQSNQPQHFGDGTRLSIL.